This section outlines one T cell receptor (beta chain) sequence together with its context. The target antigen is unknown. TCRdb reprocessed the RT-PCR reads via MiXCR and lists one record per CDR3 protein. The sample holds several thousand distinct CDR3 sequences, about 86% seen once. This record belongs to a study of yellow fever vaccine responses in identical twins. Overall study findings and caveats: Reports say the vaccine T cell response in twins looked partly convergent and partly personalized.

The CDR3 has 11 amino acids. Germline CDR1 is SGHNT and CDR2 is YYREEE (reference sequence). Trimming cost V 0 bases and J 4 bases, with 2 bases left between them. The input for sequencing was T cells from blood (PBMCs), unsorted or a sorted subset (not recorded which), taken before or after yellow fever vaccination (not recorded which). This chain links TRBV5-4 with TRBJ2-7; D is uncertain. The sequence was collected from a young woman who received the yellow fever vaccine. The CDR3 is CASSLVYEQYF. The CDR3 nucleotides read TGTGCCAGCAGCTTGGTGTACGAGCAGTACTTC.